This TCR beta chain was obtained from a study of cytomegalovirus exposure and HLA in healthy donors. In the case of this clone: What it binds is not known.

Study-wide results and caveats: In a later analysis, the majority of CMV-associated beta chains seemingly showed HLA restriction. The authors judged a highly shared variant cluster likely a sequencing artifact. There were a few CMV-associated chains whose specificity for CMV antigens was confirmed in vitro.

PCR used 60 Vbeta primers and 13 Jbeta primers. Clones were read by immunoSEQ multiplex PCR, and TCRdb kept only the in-frame ones, dropping some. The sample carries under 200,000 clones, around four fifths recorded once. The CDR3 is 13 amino acids. V was trimmed by 3 bases and J by 7 bases, leaving 12 bases between them. Germline V gene lookup returns CDR1 SNHLY and CDR2 FYNNEI. Sample: PBMCs. The rearrangement links TRBV2 to TRBJ1-1; D remains ambiguous. The receptor comes from a male donor in good health and CMV-seropositive. CDR3 sequence: CASSEYSNFEAFF. The CDR3 coding sequence is TGTGCCAGCAGTGAGTACAGCAATTTTGAAGCTTTCTTT.